This T cell receptor (beta chain) was sequenced in a study of blood T cell repertoires in COVID-19. About the study: Some COVID-19 samples were acute and others convalescent; all came from the United States, Italy and Spain.

Across about two dozen US areas, participants ranged in age from about 18 to 100 years. Recovery among Cohort 3 donors was established by two negative PCRs, clearance, or symptom resolution. Profiling relied on immunoSEQ multiplex PCR, and the TCRdb table lists in-frame clones only, not all of them. In the table there are around 210,000 clones, more than 80% of which are singletons. This CDR3 has 14 residues. Trimming at V came to 2 bases and at J to 6 bases, leaving 6 bases not matched to a gene. CDR1 and CDR2 (germline): MDHEN, SYDVKM. The specimen sequenced was PBMCs or T cells enriched from blood (not recorded which). This clonotype was obtained from a woman younger than 35 who had recovered from COVID-19. The V and J genes are TRBV28 and TRBJ1-2, with 7 nucleotides matching TRBD1. The CDR3 reads CASSLRTGVHGYTF. DNA of the CDR3: TGTGCCAGCAGTTTACGAACAGGGGTGCATGGCTACACCTTC.